Following are 25 T cell receptor beta chains from one sample sequenced in a study of blood T cells in healthy people across ages. Next came a second PCR, run for roughly 7 to 12 cycles, which used a sample-barcoded 5' primer along with a J-beta primer mix. TCRdb re-analysed the 5' RACE reads in MiXCR, keeping a single row per CDR3 protein. This sample yields about 760,000 distinct CDR3 sequences, of which 20% to 30% are seen a single time; 9.4% belongs to the top ten. This sample was shared with a second study, whose subject was T cells of mothers and their children.

Material for sequencing was blood. Source of these receptors: a boy between 10 and 17 years old in good health.

The V and J genes are TRBV2 and TRBJ2-1; no firm D call. The CDR3 covers 15 residues. Per germline, CDR1 SNHLY and CDR2 FYNNEI. Trimming left V 4 bases short and J 5 bases short, with 15 bases between. The CDR3 spells CASSGLIAVDNEQFF. CDR3 bases: TGTGCCAGCAGTGGTCTTATCGCAGTCGACAATGAGCAGTTCTTC.

This clonotype has more than one count but fewer than ten. V and J are TRBV6-2 or TRBV6-3 and TRBJ2-3, with D maybe TRBD2 (6 bases). Germline lookup yields CDR1 MNHEY and CDR2 SVGEGT. The CDR3 is 14 amino acids. V was shortened by 4 bases and J by 6 bases, with 14 bases between the two germline ends. In DNA, the CDR3 is TGTGCCAGCAGTTCGGGACTCCGCCCGGATACGCAGTATTTT. The encoded protein is CASSSGLRPDTQYF.

Note on this clonotype: This CDR3 is missing its conserved last phenylalanine or tryptophan, likely due to a read error. The chain links TRBV20-1 to TRBJ2-1; 7 nucleotides match TRBD1. The DNA end lines up better with TRBJ2-7; the J call may be wrong. Per the germline V gene, CDR1 is DFQATT and CDR2 is SNEGSKA (reference sequence). The CDR3 covers 20 residues. The CDR3, as DNA: TGCAGTGCTAGTAGGGTAGACCGGGACAGAGACTTCGGCGGCACCTACGAGCAGTACCTC. It specifies CSASRVDRDRDFGGTYEQYL.

The chain employs TRBV2 and TRBJ2-5; D remains unclear. Deletions cut 6 bases from V and 2 bases from J, with 7 bases between. Germline V lookup: CDR1 SNHLY, CDR2 FYNNEI. The CDR3 spans 12 residues. CDR3 nucleotides: TGTGCCAGCAGCGTTATACAAGAGACCCAGTACTTC. As protein: CASSVIQETQYF.

The chain joins TRBV29-1 to TRBJ2-3, with TRBD2 matching over 9 bases. This CDR3 region has 12 residues. Germline V lookup: CDR1 SQVTM, CDR2 ANQGSEA. DNA of the CDR3: TGCAGTGAGCGGGGGGGCACAGATACGCAGTATTTT. Amino acid sequence: CSERGGTDTQYF.

V and J are TRBV7-9 and TRBJ2-7; D gene unclear. CDR3 length: 15 amino acids. Germline V gives CDR1 SEHNR, CDR2 FQNEAQ (reference sequence). V was pared by 4 bases and J by 0 bases, with 13 bases between. The chain's CDR3 is CASSSTYNHSYEQYF. The CDR3, as DNA: TGTGCCAGCAGCTCTACATACAACCACTCCTACGAGCAGTACTTC.

This clonotype was observed a few times. The V gene is TRBV12-3 or TRBV12-4, the J gene TRBJ2-5; 7 bases map to TRBD2. The CDR3 extends over 15 amino acids. V shed 1 base and J 5 bases; nucleotides not matched to a gene: 7. The CDR3 here is CASSLDTLAGETQYF. The DNA for the CDR3 is TGTGCCAGCAGTTTAGATACTTTAGCGGGTGAGACCCAGTACTTC.

This rearrangement joins TRBV29-1 to TRBJ2-1; no reliable D call. Germline V gives CDR1 SQVTM, CDR2 ANQGSEA. V was clipped by 3 bases and J by 3 bases, with 6 bases between them. The CDR3 runs to 12 residues. The CDR3 protein is CSVDNYYNEQFF. DNA for the CDR3: TGCAGCGTTGATAACTACTACAATGAGCAGTTCTTC.

The chain joins TRBV4-3 to TRBJ2-1; 9 nucleotides align to TRBD1. Germline V gene lookup returns CDR1 LGHNA and CDR2 YSLEER. With 0 bases clipped from V and 10 bases from J, the junction kept 10 bases outside the gene matches. The CDR3 loop spans 16 amino acids. Written as DNA, the CDR3 is TGCGCCAGCAGCCAAGATGGGGGACAGGGAAATGAGGAGCAGTTCTTC. Amino acids: CASSQDGGQGNEEQFF.

The chain recombines TRBV7-9 with TRBJ2-7, with D tentatively TRBD2 (5 bases). The CDR3 is made up of 12 amino acids. Germline V gene lookup returns CDR1 SEHNR and CDR2 FQNEAQ (reference sequence). Trimming removed 4 bases at V and 5 bases at J, with 9 bases between. This CDR3 reads CASSWGVNEQYF. Written as DNA, the CDR3 is TGTGCCAGCAGCTGGGGAGTAAACGAGCAGTACTTC.

This clonotype was recorded a few times. The chain has TRBV27 and TRBJ2-1; D call uncertain. Trimming cost V 1 base and J 3 bases, with 7 bases left between them. The CDR3 totals 14 residues. The germline gives CDR1 MNHEY, CDR2 SMNVEV (reference sequence). The CDR3 region is CASSLLEGYNEQFF. The CDR3 region has the DNA TGTGCCAGCAGTTTATTGGAAGGCTACAATGAGCAGTTCTTC.

This chain connects TRBV6-5 to TRBJ2-1; D not certain. The germline V and J ends were trimmed by 5 bases and 4 bases, with 18 bases remaining between them. The CDR3 has 16 residues. CDR1 MNHEY and CDR2 SVGAGI come from the germline V gene. The CDR3 here is CASSHLASATYNEQFF. The CDR3, as DNA: TGTGCCAGCAGTCACCTCGCCAGCGCAACTTACAATGAGCAGTTCTTC.

This clonotype was counted a few times. The DNA is omitted, as the CDR3 cannot be located on it reliably, and the CDR3 follows TCRdb's listing. The V gene is TRBV7-6, the J gene TRBJ2-1; the DNA was not used to check the table's D call, TRBD2. Germline CDR1 SGHVS, CDR2 FNYEAQ. The CDR3 is 16 residues long, counting both termini. The CDR3 sequence: CASSLGVGEGSYEQCF.

V gene TRBV6-2 or TRBV6-3 combines with J gene TRBJ2-1; maybe TRBD2 (6 bases). Germline V gene sequence: CDR1 MNHEY, CDR2 SVGEGT. Deletions cut 6 bases from V and 0 bases from J, with 15 bases between. This CDR3 is 16 amino acids long. CDR3 DNA: TGTGCCAGCAGCCTTAGCGGTAAAAACTCCTACAATGAGCAGTTCTTC. Protein sequence: CASSLSGKNSYNEQFF.

The DNA of the CDR3 is TGTGCCAGTAGACCGGGACAGGGGGTCAATCAGCCCCAGCATTTT. Translated: CASRPGQGVNQPQHF. The J gene is TRBJ1-5, the V gene TRBV19; 11 bases fit TRBD1. Germline trimming cut 6 bases from V and 3 bases from J; bases unmatched to any gene: 4. This CDR3 is built from 15 residues. Germline CDR1 reads LNHDA; CDR2 reads SQIVND (reference sequence).

This clonotype was counted between two and nine times. The chain carries TRBV12-5 and TRBJ2-1; D not resolved. Germline CDR1 is LGHNT and CDR2 is FRNRAP. CDR3 size: 19 residues. Trimming took off 5 bases at V and 2 bases at J, with 25 bases between the two ends. The CDR3 coding sequence is TGTGCTAGTGGTGCCGGCCACCTGTTATTAAGCTTAACCTACAATGAGCAGTTCTTC. Translating it yields CASGAGHLLLSLTYNEQFF.

The chain combines TRBV7-2 with TRBJ1-2; possible D gene TRBD1, 5 bases. This CDR3 is 14 amino acids long. Germline V lookup: CDR1 SGHTA, CDR2 FQGNSA. V was cut by 5 bases and J by 2 bases, with 12 bases left in between. The CDR3 loop reads CASSQGRENYGYTF. CDR3 DNA: TGTGCCAGCAGCCAGGGTCGGGAGAACTATGGCTACACCTTC.

The rearrangement joins TRBV7-8 to TRBJ2-5, with D possibly TRBD1 on 6 matching bases. V was shortened by 5 bases and J by 3 bases, with 19 bases between the two germline ends. Germline CDR1 is SGHVS and CDR2 is FQNEAQ. The CDR3 is 16 residues long. The DNA for the CDR3 is TGTGCCAGCAGCGCATTCCCCGGGACACACAAAGAGACCCAGTACTTC. It codes for CASSAFPGTHKETQYF.

This clonotype occurred a few times. The chain recombines TRBV20-1 with TRBJ2-5; 7 nucleotides match TRBD2. CDR1 is DFQATT and CDR2 is SNEGSKA in the germline V gene (reference sequence). The CDR3 loop spans 14 amino acids. V dropped 3 bases and J dropped 2; count of bases not matched to a gene: 6. CDR3 amino acids: CSARDGLEQETQYF. DNA of the CDR3: TGCAGTGCTAGGGACGGACTAGAACAAGAGACCCAGTACTTC.

CDR3 nucleotides: TGTGCCAGCAGCCAAGAGTTGCGGGGGAGCTACGAGCAGTACTTC. Residues: CASSQELRGSYEQYF. This sequence joins TRBV3-1 and TRBJ2-7, with 7 bases lining up with TRBD2. Germline V gives CDR1 LGHDT, CDR2 YNNKEL (reference sequence). J gave up 3 bases and V 0 bases, and 5 bases lay outside the gene matches. This CDR3 comprises 15 residues.

The chain carries TRBV6-1 and TRBJ2-7; TRBD2 might be the D (5 bases). Germline V gene lookup returns CDR1 MNHNS and CDR2 SASEGT. The V end lost 2 bases, the J end lost 0 bases, and 11 bases lay between the germline ends. This CDR3 has 15 amino acids. The CDR3 DNA follows: TGTGCCAGCAGTGAAATCGGGGAAAGCTCCTACGAGCAGTACTTC. This codes for CASSEIGESSYEQYF.

J is TRBJ1-1 and V is TRBV6-5; D call uncertain. This CDR3 has 13 residues. Germline V gives CDR1 MNHEY, CDR2 SVGAGI. The V end was cut by 2 bases, the J end by 0 bases, with 4 bases between. CDR3 coding DNA: TGTGCCAGCAGTTACACCGTGAACACTGAAGCTTTCTTT. It translates to CASSYTVNTEAFF.

The J gene is TRBJ1-5, the V gene TRBV15; a weak D match, TRBD1 (5 bases). Trimming removed 8 bases at V and 5 bases at J, with 19 bases between. The germline V gene has CDR1 LNHNV and CDR2 YYDKDF (reference sequence). The length of the CDR3 is 15 residues. In DNA form, the CDR3 reads TGTGCCACCTATGTAGCCCGCAGACAGCATCAGCCCCAGCATTTT. As protein: CATYVARRQHQPQHF.

The rearrangement links TRBV11-2 to TRBJ1-5, with TRBD1 as a possible D gene (6 bases). V shed 4 bases and J shed 4 bases, with 17 bases lying between them. Germline V gene sequence: CDR1 SGHAT, CDR2 FQNNGV. The CDR3 spans 16 residues. The CDR3: CASSSEGVGGNQPQHF. The DNA for the CDR3 is TGTGCCAGCAGCTCCGAGGGGGTCGGCGGGAATCAGCCCCAGCATTTT.

In this sample, this clonotype turned up a few times. The rearrangement joins TRBV4-1 to TRBJ2-7, with no clear D. The better agreement between TRBJ2-1 and the DNA end casts doubt on the J call. Per germline, CDR1 MGHRA and CDR2 YSYEKL. CDR3 length: 15 amino acids. CDR3 bases: TGCGCCAGCAGCCAAGGCTTCAGGTTTCGCGATGAGCAGTTCTTC. This gives the protein CASSQGFRFRDEQFF.